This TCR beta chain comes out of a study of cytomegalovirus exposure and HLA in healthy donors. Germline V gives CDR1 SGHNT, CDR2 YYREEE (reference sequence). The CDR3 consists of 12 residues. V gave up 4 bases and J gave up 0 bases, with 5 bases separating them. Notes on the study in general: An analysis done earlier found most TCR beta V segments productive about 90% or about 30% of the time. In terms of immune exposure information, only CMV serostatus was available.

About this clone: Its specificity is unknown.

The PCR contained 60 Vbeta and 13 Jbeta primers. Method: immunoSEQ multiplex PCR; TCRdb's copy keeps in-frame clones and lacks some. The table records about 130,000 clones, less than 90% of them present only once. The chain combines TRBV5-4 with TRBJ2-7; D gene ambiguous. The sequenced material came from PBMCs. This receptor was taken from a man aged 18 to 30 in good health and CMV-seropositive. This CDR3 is CASSASSYEQYF. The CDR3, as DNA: TGTGCCAGCAGCGCCAGCTCCTACGAGCAGTACTTC.